This T cell receptor (beta chain) derives from a study of cytomegalovirus exposure and HLA in healthy donors. For this clone: Its antigen is unknown.

The CDR3 has 14 residues. The V gene's germline CDR1 is SGHDN and CDR2 FVKESK. Trimming took 4 bases from V and 6 from J, leaving 15 bases between them. The table came from immunoSEQ multiplex PCR; TCRdb's copy has only in-frame clones and leaves some out. Of approximately 70,000 clones listed, roughly 94% are singletons. Study-wide points: Specificity of three CMV-associated chains for CMV antigens was verified in vitro.

Sequencing input: PBMCs. The sequence derives from a woman under 30 in good health and CMV-seropositive. V and J are TRBV14 and TRBJ1-1, with a tentative D call TRBD1 (5 bases). CDR3 region: CASSPLGRAAEAFF. The CDR3 nucleotides read TGTGCCAGCAGCCCCTTGGGCAGGGCCGCTGAAGCTTTCTTT.